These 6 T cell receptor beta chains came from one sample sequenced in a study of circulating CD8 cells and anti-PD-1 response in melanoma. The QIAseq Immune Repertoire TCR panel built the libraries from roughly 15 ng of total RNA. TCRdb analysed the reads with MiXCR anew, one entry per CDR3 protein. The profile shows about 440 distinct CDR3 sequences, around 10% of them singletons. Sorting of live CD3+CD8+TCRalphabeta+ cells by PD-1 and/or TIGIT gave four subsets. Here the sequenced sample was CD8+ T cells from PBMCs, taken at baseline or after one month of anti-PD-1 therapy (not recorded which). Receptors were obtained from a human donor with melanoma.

CDR3 sequence (DNA): TGTGCCAGCAGGTATCGGGTAGCGGGAGGTGATGATACGCAGTATTTT. Translated, it gives CASRYRVAGGDDTQYF. The rearrangement joins TRBV12-3 or TRBV12-4 to TRBJ2-3, with 10 bases aligning to TRBD2. This CDR3 has 16 residues. The V gene end was trimmed by 6 bases and the J gene end by 6 bases; junction bases not matched to a gene: 12.

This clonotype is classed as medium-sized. CDR3 loop: CASSLRPGLHTGELFF. The CDR3 DNA sequence: TGTGCCAGCAGTTTACGCCCGGGACTCCACACCGGGGAGCTGTTTTTT. The chain joins TRBV28 to TRBJ2-2, with D perhaps matching TRBD2 (6 bases). Germline CDR1 MDHEN, CDR2 SYDVKM. Trimming cost V 2 bases and J 3 bases, with 13 bases left between them. The length of the CDR3 is 16 residues.

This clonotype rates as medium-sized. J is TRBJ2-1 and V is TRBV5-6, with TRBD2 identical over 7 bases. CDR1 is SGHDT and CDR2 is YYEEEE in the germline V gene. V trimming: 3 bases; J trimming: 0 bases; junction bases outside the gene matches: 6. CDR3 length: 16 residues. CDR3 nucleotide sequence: TGTGCCAGCAGCTGGGGGACTAAGGGCTCCTACAATGAGCAGTTCTTC. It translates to CASSWGTKGSYNEQFF.

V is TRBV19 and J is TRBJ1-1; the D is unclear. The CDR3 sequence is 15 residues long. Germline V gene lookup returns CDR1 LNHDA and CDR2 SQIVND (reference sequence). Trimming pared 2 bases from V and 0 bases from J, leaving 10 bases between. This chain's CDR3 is CASSIFSLMNTEAFF. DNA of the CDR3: TGTGCCAGTAGTATATTTTCGCTCATGAACACTGAAGCTTTCTTT.

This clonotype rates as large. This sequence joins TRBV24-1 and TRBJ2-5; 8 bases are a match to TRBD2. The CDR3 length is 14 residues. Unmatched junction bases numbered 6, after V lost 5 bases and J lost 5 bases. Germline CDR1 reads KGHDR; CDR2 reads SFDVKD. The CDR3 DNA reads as TGTGCCACCAGTGGCGGTAGCGGGAAGGAGACCCAGTACTTC. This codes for CATSGGSGKETQYF.

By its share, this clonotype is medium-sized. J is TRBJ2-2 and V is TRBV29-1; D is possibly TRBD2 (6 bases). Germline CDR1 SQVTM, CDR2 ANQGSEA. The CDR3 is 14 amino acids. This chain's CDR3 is CSVSGDENTGELFF. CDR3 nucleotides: TGCAGTGTTTCGGGGGACGAGAACACCGGGGAGCTGTTTTTT.